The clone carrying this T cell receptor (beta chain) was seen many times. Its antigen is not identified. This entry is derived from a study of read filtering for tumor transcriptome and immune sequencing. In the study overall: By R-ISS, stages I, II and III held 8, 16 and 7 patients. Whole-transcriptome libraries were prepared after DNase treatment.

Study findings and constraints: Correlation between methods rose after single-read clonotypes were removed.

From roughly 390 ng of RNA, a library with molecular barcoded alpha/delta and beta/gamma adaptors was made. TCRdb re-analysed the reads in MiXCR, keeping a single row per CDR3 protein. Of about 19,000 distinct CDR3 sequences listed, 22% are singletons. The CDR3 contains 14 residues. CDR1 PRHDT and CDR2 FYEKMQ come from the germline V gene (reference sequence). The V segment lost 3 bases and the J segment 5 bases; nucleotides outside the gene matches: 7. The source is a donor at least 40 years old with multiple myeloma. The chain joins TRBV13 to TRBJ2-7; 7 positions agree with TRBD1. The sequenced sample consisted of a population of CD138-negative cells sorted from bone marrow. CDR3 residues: CASSFGTDSHEQYF. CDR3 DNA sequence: TGTGCCAGCAGCTTCGGGACAGATTCCCACGAGCAGTACTTC.